One sample yielded the 30 T cell receptor beta chains listed below, sequenced in a study of beta chain features in type 1 diabetes. Findings and caveats of the study: Across all four CD4+ subsets, people with type 1 diabetes showed modestly shorter TCRB CDR3s.

Every bit of the isolated RNA underwent reverse transcription, so sequencing read expressed TCRB transcripts. The protocol was immunoSEQ multiplex PCR, while the TCRdb copy is restricted to in-frame clones and leaves out a portion. This table has about 240,000 clones, roughly 14% appearing once. No antigens are known for them. Specimen: naive CD4+ T cells from blood. Receptors were obtained from a man under 40 with type 1 diabetes.

This clone turned up a few times. The chain carries TRBV30 and TRBJ2-6, with D perhaps matching TRBD1 (5 bases). The CDR3 consists of 14 residues. In germline, CDR1 is GTSNPN, CDR2 SVGIG (reference sequence). V gave up 5 bases and J gave up 0 bases, with 8 bases separating them. The CDR3 DNA reads as TGTGCCTGGGGACATCCCTCTGGGGCCAACGTCCTGACTTTC. Residues: CAWGHPSGANVLTF. Variable domain in full (rest from reference TRBV30 and TRBJ2-6): SQTIHQWPATLVQPVGSPLSLECTVEGTSNPNLYWYRQAAGRGLQLLFYSVGIGQISSEVPQNLSASRPQDRQFILSSKKLLLSDSGFYLCAWGHPSGANVLTFGAGSRLTVL.

V and J are TRBV6-4 and TRBJ1-6; TRBD1 agrees at 9 bases. J gave up 7 bases and V 4 bases, and 2 bases lay outside the gene matches. Germline V CDR1 and CDR2: MRHNA, SNTAGT. CDR3 length equals 14 residues. The CDR3 here is CASSVGTGNSPLHF. Written as DNA, the CDR3 is TGTGCCAGCAGTGTGGGGACAGGGAATTCACCCCTCCACTTT.

The V and J genes are TRBV7-6 and TRBJ2-3, with 8 bases lining up with TRBD2. Losses at the gene ends were 5 bases for V and 2 bases for J; bases not matched to a gene: 9. CDR3 length: 16 amino acids. Germline V CDR1 and CDR2: SGHVS, FNYEAQ. CDR3 residues: CASSPSGSGVTDTQYF. The CDR3 DNA reads as TGTGCCAGCAGCCCAAGCGGGAGTGGTGTCACAGATACGCAGTATTTT. Full variable domain (remainder filled in from reference TRBV7-6 and TRBJ2-3): GAGVSQSPRYKVTKRGQDVALRCDPISGHVSLYWYRQALGQGPEFLTYFNYEAQQDKSGLPNDRFSAERPEGSISTLTIQRTEQRDSAMYRCASSPSGSGVTDTQYFGPGTRLTVL.

The chain recombines TRBV6-5 with TRBJ2-6, with a tentative D call TRBD1 (5 bases). The CDR3 consists of 15 residues. Germline V gene sequence: CDR1 MNHEY, CDR2 SVGAGI. V was pared by 6 bases and J by 2 bases, with 11 bases between. CDR3 coding DNA: TGTGCCAGCAGATCGACAGCTGCTGGGGCCAACGTCCTGACTTTC. This encodes CASRSTAAGANVLTF.

The V call is TRBV6-4, the J call TRBJ2-3, with 8 positions matching TRBD1. The germline V gene encodes CDR1 MRHNA and CDR2 SNTAGT. This CDR3 has 16 residues. J was trimmed by 5 bases and V by 0 bases; bases with no gene match: 7. CDR3: CASSDSRTGRGDTQYF. Here the CDR3 DNA reads TGTGCCAGCAGTGACTCGAGGACAGGGCGGGGAGATACGCAGTATTTT.

V gene TRBV10-3 combines with J gene TRBJ2-5; 7 bases map to TRBD2. Germline V gene data show CDR1 as ENHRY and CDR2 as SYGVKD. This CDR3 spans 15 amino acids. Trimming removed 6 bases from V and 4 bases from J; junction bases left unmatched: 11. In nucleotides, the CDR3 is TGTGCCATCAGGGACGCTAGCGAGCGGGGAGAGACCCAGTACTTC. Translated: CAIRDASERGETQYF.

This clone was counted only a few times. The sample has other DNA sequences that encode this CDR3 too. The CDR3 nucleotides read TGCGCCAGCAGCCAAGGGCAGGGCCCCTCCTACGAGCAGTACTTC. It is translated as CASSQGQGPSYEQYF. V usage is TRBV4-1 and J usage is TRBJ2-7, with D maybe TRBD1 (5 bases). The germline V gene encodes CDR1 MGHRA and CDR2 YSYEKL. CDR3 length equals 15 residues. Trimming cost V 1 base and J 0 bases, with 10 bases left between them.

This clone was observed a few times. In nucleotides, the CDR3 is TGTGCCAGCAGCTTGACCCCGAGTCCCAATCAGCCCCAGCATTTT. It yields the protein CASSLTPSPNQPQHF. This chain uses TRBV5-6 with TRBJ1-5, with no clear D. V gave up 1 base and J gave up 3 bases, with 11 bases separating them. The CDR3 runs 15 residues. The V gene's germline CDR1 is SGHDT and CDR2 YYEEEE.

This clone occurred a few times. V and J are TRBV20-1 and TRBJ1-1; 7 nucleotides agree with TRBD1. V was clipped by 7 bases and J by 8 bases; unmatched bases: 7. The length of the CDR3 is 11 residues. CDR1 is DFQATT and CDR2 is SNEGSKA in the germline V gene (reference sequence). CDR3 loop: CSGRDREEAFF. CDR3 in DNA: TGCAGTGGGCGGGACAGAGAAGAAGCTTTCTTT.

This chain joins TRBV6-6 and TRBJ1-2; D remains unclear. Per the germline V gene, CDR1 is MNHNY and CDR2 is SVGAGI (reference sequence). The V and J ends lost 2 bases and 7 bases respectively, with 8 bases between them. The CDR3 consists of 12 residues. In nucleotides, the CDR3 is TGTGCCAGCAGTTACGGGGAGCGTGGCTACACCTTC. This encodes CASSYGERGYTF.

The V and J genes are TRBV18 and TRBJ1-1, with D perhaps matching TRBD1 (5 bases). V lost 3 bases and J lost 6, with 11 bases in between. The CDR3 length is 13 residues. Germline V lookup: CDR1 KGHSH, CDR2 LQKENI. The CDR3 sequence is CASSPAGVAEAFF. CDR3 nucleotide sequence: TGTGCCAGCTCACCGGCGGGGGTGGCTGAAGCTTTCTTT.

This clone was recorded a few times. The V call is TRBV6-5, the J call TRBJ2-1, with 14 bases aligning to TRBD2. This CDR3 comprises 15 residues. The V and J ends lost 5 bases and 9 bases, in that order; junction bases with no gene match: 6. CDR1 is MNHEY and CDR2 is SVGAGI in the germline V gene. In nucleotides, the CDR3 is TGTGCCAGCAGTGCGGGACTAGCGGGAGTCGGTGAGCAGTTCTTC. Amino acids: CASSAGLAGVGEQFF.

This clone was found a few times. The chain is built from TRBV2 and TRBJ1-4; a possible D gene is TRBD1 (6 bases). Germline-derived CDR1 and CDR2 are SNHLY and FYNNEI. This CDR3 has 13 residues. V was trimmed by 6 bases and J by 7 bases, leaving 12 bases between them. The CDR3 DNA sequence: TGTGCCAGCAGAGGAGGGGGGGGTGAAAAACTGTTTTTT. It encodes CASRGGGGEKLFF.

The chain combines TRBV5-1 with TRBJ2-6, with D hard to call. This CDR3 has 15 amino acids. From germline, CDR1 is SGHRS and CDR2 YFSETQ. Trimming left V 0 bases short and J 1 base short, with 5 bases between. The CDR3 loop is CASSLAVSGANVLTF. As DNA, the CDR3 is TGCGCCAGCAGCTTGGCGGTATCTGGGGCCAACGTCCTGACTTTC.

The chain recombines TRBV4-1 with TRBJ2-3; D not resolved. The CDR3 spans 12 residues. Germline lookup yields CDR1 MGHRA and CDR2 YSYEKL. The V and J ends lost 2 bases and 6 bases respectively, with 6 bases between them. CDR3 region: CASSQQADTQYF. The DNA of the CDR3 is TGCGCCAGCAGCCAACAAGCGGATACGCAGTATTTT.

The V and J genes are TRBV7-9 and TRBJ1-2, with no clear D. Per the germline V gene, CDR1 is SEHNR and CDR2 is FQNEAQ (reference sequence). V lost 1 base, J lost 4 bases, and 13 bases lay in between. The CDR3 loop spans 15 amino acids. CDR3 region: CASSLEGGAVYGYTF. DNA for the CDR3: TGTGCCAGCAGCTTAGAAGGTGGCGCGGTCTATGGCTACACCTTC.

Only a few counts were recorded for this clone. The chain carries TRBV5-4 and TRBJ2-1; 7 positions agree with TRBD2. V dropped 0 bases and J dropped 2; count of bases not matched to a gene: 2. Germline assignment: CDR1 SGHNT and CDR2 YYREEE (reference sequence). The CDR3 runs to 15 residues. This CDR3 reads CASSLVGGAYNEQFF. DNA for the CDR3: TGTGCCAGCAGCTTGGTTGGGGGGGCCTACAATGAGCAGTTCTTC.

The chain recombines TRBV28 with TRBJ1-5; 8 bases map to TRBD1. Germline V gene data show CDR1 as MDHEN and CDR2 as SYDVKM. V gave up 5 bases and J gave up 6 bases; unmatched junction bases: 9. CDR3 length: 15 amino acids. The DNA of the CDR3 is TGTGCCAGCAGTACCCGGGACAGGCCTAGTCAGCCCCAGCATTTT. This translates into CASSTRDRPSQPQHF.

This chain uses TRBV15 with TRBJ1-4; 10 bases map to TRBD1. There are 17 residues in the CDR3. Trimming removed 1 base from V and 5 bases from J; junction bases left unmatched: 7. The V gene's germline CDR1 is LNHNV and CDR2 YYDKDF (reference sequence). The CDR3 protein is CATSRANVGQGNEKLFF. The CDR3 bases are TGTGCCACCAGCAGAGCCAACGTGGGACAGGGGAATGAAAAACTGTTTTTT. The variable domain in full, with the rest retrieved from reference TRBV15 and TRBJ1-4, is DAMVIQNPRYQVTQFGKPVTLSCSQTLNHNVMYWYQQKSSQAPKLLFHYYDKDFNNEADTPDNFQSRRPNTSFCFLDIRSPGLGDTAMYLCATSRANVGQGNEKLFFGSGTQLSVL.

This clone was detected a few times. This chain links TRBV18 with TRBJ1-2; 7 bases line up with TRBD1. The CDR3 sequence is 15 residues long. Germline trimming cut 2 bases from V and 4 bases from J; bases unmatched to any gene: 7. Germline V gene sequence: CDR1 KGHSH, CDR2 LQKENI. In DNA form, the CDR3 reads TGTGCCAGCTCACCAGATACAGGGGCGCCCTATGGCTACACCTTC. This gives the protein CASSPDTGAPYGYTF.

As regards this clone: One junction end does not reproduce the germline sequence, and a read error may be involved. This chain uses TRBV6-6 with TRBJ2-7; D is perhaps TRBD1 (6 bases). Germline V lookup: CDR1 MNHNY, CDR2 SVGAGI (reference sequence). This CDR3 is built from 12 residues. The DNA for the CDR3 is TGTGCCAGCAGTCAGGGGATGGTACTGCAGGGCTTC. Protein: CASSQGMVLQGF.

Comments on this clone: Other DNA sequences within the sample encode an identical CDR3. The rearrangement uses TRBV7-2 and TRBJ2-5; 7 bases agree with TRBD1. The J segment lost 2 bases and the V segment lost 5 bases, leaving 2 bases of the junction unmatched. This CDR3 region has 13 residues. The germline CDR1 and CDR2 sequences are SGHTA and FQGNSA. The CDR3 sequence is CASSPGQQETQYF. The CDR3 nucleotides read TGTGCCAGCAGCCCGGGACAGCAAGAGACCCAGTACTTC. The full variable domain, rest sourced from reference TRBV7-2 and TRBJ2-5, is GAGVSQSPSNKVTEKGKDVELRCDPISGHTALYWYRQSLGQGLEFLIYFQGNSAPDKSGLPSDRFSAERTGGSVSTLTIQRTQQEDSAVYLCASSPGQQETQYFGPGTRLLVL.

This clone was observed a handful of times. This sequence joins TRBV7-6 and TRBJ2-1; D might be TRBD2 (5 bases). V was cut by 5 bases and J by 6 bases, with 11 bases left in between. Germline V gene lookup returns CDR1 SGHVS and CDR2 FNYEAQ. This CDR3 is built from 13 residues. The chain's CDR3 is CASSNRDSNEQFF. CDR3 nucleotide sequence: TGTGCCAGCAGCAACCGGGATTCCAATGAGCAGTTCTTC.

This chain uses TRBV6-5 with TRBJ2-2; D possibly corresponds to TRBD1 (6 bases). Germline-derived CDR1 and CDR2 are MNHEY and SVGAGI. V gave up 0 bases and J gave up 0 bases, with 8 bases separating them. There are 16 residues in the CDR3. This chain's CDR3 is CASSYSGTSNTGELFF. The CDR3, as DNA: TGTGCCAGCAGTTACTCCGGGACATCGAACACCGGGGAGCTGTTTTTT.

V gene TRBV5-4 combines with J gene TRBJ2-7; the match to TRBD2 covers 14 bases. Germline V lookup: CDR1 SGHNT, CDR2 YYREEE (reference sequence). This CDR3 spans 15 amino acids. V lost 4 bases, J lost 3 bases, and 3 bases stayed unmatched. The CDR3 loop is CASSTGLAGVYEQYF. The CDR3 nucleotides read TGTGCCAGCAGCACGGGACTAGCGGGAGTCTACGAGCAGTACTTC.

The chain has TRBV23-1 and TRBJ2-7; TRBD2 agrees at 7 bases. TRBV23-1 is classed as an ORF, of uncertain function. J lost 3 bases, V lost 3 bases, and 17 bases had no gene match. The CDR3 length is 18 residues. CDR3 DNA: TGCGCCAGCAGTCATCCCCAATGGGGGGGACTATTAATCTACGAGCAGTACTTC. As protein: CASSHPQWGGLLIYEQYF.

The chain uses TRBV27 and TRBJ1-2; 12 positions match TRBD1. The J segment lost 2 bases and the V segment lost 6 bases, leaving 4 bases of the junction unmatched. This CDR3 is built from 15 residues. Germline loops: CDR1 MNHEY, CDR2 SMNVEV (reference sequence). CDR3 amino acids: CASSGTGGFNYGYTF. The CDR3 DNA sequence: TGTGCCAGCAGCGGGACAGGGGGCTTCAACTATGGCTACACCTTC.

This clone was observed a few times. V and J are TRBV7-9 and TRBJ2-2; D possibly corresponds to TRBD1 (5 bases). The ends were cut back, 2 bases at V and 3 bases at J, with 7 bases in the middle. The CDR3 is 14 amino acids. CDR1 is SEHNR and CDR2 is FQNEAQ in the germline V gene (reference sequence). In DNA, the CDR3 is TGTGCCAGCAGCTTACAGGGTTACACCGGGGAGCTGTTTTTT. Residues: CASSLQGYTGELFF.

This clone turned up a few times. The rearrangement links TRBV29-1 to TRBJ2-5, with a possible D match to TRBD1 (6 bases). Trimming removed 3 bases from V and 1 base from J, with 12 bases in between. This CDR3 region has 14 residues. Germline V gene lookup returns CDR1 SQVTM and CDR2 ANQGSEA. The DNA for the CDR3 is TGCAGCGTTGATAAAGGGGGTCGCCAAGAGACCCAGTACTTC. It translates to CSVDKGGRQETQYF.

In this sample, this clone turned up a few times. The V call is TRBV13, the J call TRBJ2-5; 10 bases match TRBD2. This CDR3 has 16 amino acids. Germline V gene data show CDR1 as PRHDT and CDR2 as FYEKMQ (reference sequence). Losses at the gene ends were 2 bases for V and 1 base for J; bases not matched to a gene: 4. As DNA, the CDR3 is TGTGCCAGCAGCTTATGGACTAGCGGAAGCCAAGAGACCCAGTACTTC. Translation gives CASSLWTSGSQETQYF.